This TCR beta chain emerged from a study of blood T cell repertoires in COVID-19 (dated by TCRdb to 2019 to 2021). With regard to the full study: Samples covering the acute and convalescent phases of COVID-19 were provided by collaborators in the United States, Italy and Spain. The samples were drawn from the first 160 participants of the ongoing ImmuneRACE study and from 1,254 subjects provided by 6 global collaborators. HLA class I and class II types, where available, came from metadata supplied by the sample provider rather than from assay-based typing. The dataset comprised deeply sampled blood TCRbeta repertoires from subjects exposed to, actively infected with, or recovered from COVID-19. The prospective study material was composed of cDNA or gDNA derived from T cells, B-cell-depleted T cells, or PBMCs. A freely available public database, intended as a resource for researchers studying the immune response to SARS-CoV-2, is where the repertoires were released. The sample metadata nearly always contained a de-identified subject ID, COVID-19 status, age in years and sex. Points the paper makes about the study in general: The amount of clinical and demographic metadata varied by source and participant and was provided uncurated.

V loses 4 bases at its end and J loses 2 bases; junction bases beyond the gene matches: 4. The CDR3 runs 14 amino acids, cysteine and phenylalanine included. Only CDR3 DNA is held: 42 bases, read in frame from base 1. For CDR1 and CDR2, the germline V gene lists SNHLY and FYNNEI. Whole blood was collected in K2EDTA tubes by collaborating institutions according to the institutions' own protocols. For TCRbeta analysis, collaborator samples were shipped as frozen whole blood, as isolated PBMCs, or as DNA extracted from either sample type. Note on this clone: Its target antigen remains unknown. It has no much larger one-base neighbor in the sample; base qualities were not kept.

TCRbeta CDR3 regions were amplified from genomic DNA by means of the immunoSEQ Assay, a bias-controlled multiplex PCR. The paper's processing steps were these. Within the assay, amplification of reference gene primers was used to estimate how many nucleated cells each sample contained. To quantify the absolute abundance of each unique TCRbeta CDR3 rearrangement, sequence reads were collapsed and filtered. For each sample, productive Simpson clonality was calculated as the square root of Simpson's diversity index across productive rearrangements. This is the immuneACCESS table as TCRdb keeps it, with only in-frame sequences that have V and J called. A part of the clones is gone; compared with another copy, unresolved V genes explain less than half, and the rest is unexplained. For V, J and clone size, that table is used; D and trimming come from the DNA. In this sample the table shows about 340,000 clones, about four fifths of which occur a single time. The top ten clonotypes cover approximately 3% of the sample.

The chain uses TRBV2 and TRBJ2-5, with 7 junctional bases fitting TRBD2. The sequencing sample was made of peripheral blood. The TCR comes from a man between 25 and 39 years old with active or convalescent COVID-19. The CDR3 reads CASSGPSGQETQYF. Read as DNA, the sequence is TGTGCCAGCAGTGGCCCTAGCGGACAAGAGACCCAGTACTTC.